This TCR beta chain was sequenced for a study of shared clonotypes between healthy human individuals. Turning to the study itself: Plates per donor: three CD4 naive, three CD4 memory, two CD8 naive, one CD8 memory.

Trimming shortened V by 3 bases and J by 10 bases, and 10 bases separated the two germline ends. The length of the CDR3 is 11 residues. Germline CDR1 is DFQATT and CDR2 is SNEGSKA (reference sequence). Some clones are missing from TCRdb's copy, which holds only in-frame ones; the method was immunoSEQ multiplex PCR. The sample carries approximately 240,000 clones, over 50% recorded once. With respect to this clone: The same CDR3 can be traced to other DNA sequences in this sample.

Sequenced input: memory CD4+ T cells sorted from blood. Subset noted: CD45RA-negative fraction. This TCR was recovered from a man under 40 in good health. V is TRBV20-1 and J is TRBJ1-5; unclear D gene. This CDR3 reads CSARGGGPQHF. CDR3 DNA: TGCAGTGCTAGGGGTGGCGGCCCCCAGCATTTT.